This paragraph covers one TCR beta chain sequence. The V gene end was trimmed by 5 bases and the J gene end by 3 bases; junction bases not matched to a gene: 10. Germline CDR1 is SGHRS and CDR2 is YFSETQ. The CDR3 is 17 amino acids. The table came from immunoSEQ multiplex PCR; TCRdb's copy has only in-frame clones and leaves some out. This repertoire shows approximately 66,000 clones, around 87% found once; its top ten account for around 5.9%. This entry is derived from a study of control samples from healthy donors and cancer patients. Input material: PBMCs. The chain combines TRBV5-1 with TRBJ1-6; 8 nucleotides align to TRBD1. The TCR comes from a man aged 55 to 70 with colorectal cancer. This CDR3 reads CASRLAYRGIYNSPLHF. Here the CDR3 DNA reads TGCGCCAGCAGGCTCGCGTACAGGGGGATCTATAATTCACCCCTCCACTTT. The full variable domain, rest sourced from reference TRBV5-1 and TRBJ1-6, is KAGVTQTPRYLIKTRGQQVTLSCSPISGHRSVSWYQQTPGQGLQFLFEYFSETQRNKGNFPGRFSGRQFSNSRSEMNVSTLELGDSALYLCASRLAYRGIYNSPLHFGNGTRLTVT.